This T cell receptor (beta chain) was profiled in a study of cytomegalovirus exposure and HLA in healthy donors (dated by TCRdb to 2015 to 2018). For context, the study as a whole: In an earlier analysis of roughly 500 of the donors, 276 Gb of sequence data and 100 million or so unique TCR beta sequences from about 179 million T cells were reported. Of the roughly 400 genotyped donors, 75% to 85% were placed in the genetic ancestry cluster associated with self-reported Caucasian donors. Donor age, sex, ethnicity and CMV serostatus were collected together with the repertoire data. Around 330 gigabases of sequencing data and 75 million to 85 million unique TCR sequences made up an early release that covered several hundred HLA-typed donors. Every discovery cohort repertoire had been produced on one sequencing platform. About five DR-DQ haplotypes were handled as single units for association and clustering, since linkage in the cohort was strong. The study used immunosequencing to profile the T cell repertoires of around 600 subjects and linked those repertoires to cytomegalovirus serostatus. HLA typing included class I and class II loci at four-digit resolution. Rather than using new phenotypic data, the later analysis identified candidate immune exposures from TCR beta sequences and from how often those sequences occurred across donors. The aim of the study was to test whether cataloging public T cell receptors could identify signatures of past pathogen exposure. To decide whether each TCR beta V gene segment behaved as functional or pseudogenic, an earlier analysis of several hundred of the donors relied on high-throughput TCR beta sequencing. The number of donors typed differed by locus, with roughly 629-640 for A, B, C, DRB1 and DQB1, over 500 for DQA1, some 570 for DPA1, and over 400 for DPB1. The study combined high-throughput TCR immunosequencing, statistical association of individual TCRs with disease status, and machine learning to predict cytomegalovirus infection status. On average, over 200,000 unique TCR beta nucleotide sequences were sequenced per donor among several hundred genotyped donors of the cohort, with 15% to 20% of those sequences being non-productive. In a later genetic analysis, genome-wide SNP genotypes for about three fifths of the 666 donors were used, and that subset was treated as a discovery cohort. A later analysis re-analyzed previously published TCR beta repertoires from 500 to 700 donors and added high-resolution HLA genotyping to study TCR occurrence patterns. In addition to the first cohort of 666 subjects, a separate validation cohort of some 120 different subjects was used.

The library was generated by the immunoSEQ multiplex PCR assay. A mixture of 60 forward primers for TCR Vbeta segments and 13 reverse primers for TCR Jbeta segments was used in the multiplex PCR. Amplification of the CDR3 region of rearranged TCR beta genes was performed with a multiplex PCR assay on genomic DNA. On the Illumina HiSeq System, the amplified TCR beta libraries were sequenced as 87-base-pair reads. In the original analysis: Across the 700 or so repertoires, a later analysis counted around 80 million unique TCR beta chains, roughly 11 million of which were shared by at least two donors. A nearest-neighbor algorithm error-corrected the raw reads and collapsed the reads into unique sequences, merging closely related sequences to remove PCR and sequencing errors. CDR3 sequences were aligned to IMGT reference sequences to assign V, D and J gene segments. For a sequence to be retained, at least a six-nucleotide match to both a V gene segment and a J gene segment was required. Rearrangements were classified as productive when the CDR3 lacked stop codons and remained in frame with V and J, and all other rearrangements were classified as non-productive. Following IMGT convention, CDR3 was defined as the stretch from the second conserved V-encoded cysteine up to the conserved J-encoded phenylalanine. The earlier analysis of about 570 of the donors excluded any sequence lacking an unambiguous match to a single V gene segment. An earlier analysis of almost 600 of the donors classified V segments as functional when productive rearrangements were above 56.7% and as segregating when the standard deviation between donors was above 5%. A statistical classification framework was built to diagnose cytomegalovirus status from the catalog of TCR beta chain sequences. In a later analysis, V and J genes were assigned by comparing TCR nucleotide sequences against IMGT/GENE-DB human TR gene sequences. Using the TCRdist pipeline, a later analysis assigned CDR3 sequences along with most-parsimonious VDJ recombination scenarios. In a later analysis, each TCR beta chain was defined by its CDR3 amino acid sequence together with its V-gene family, and reads without a unique V-gene family were excluded. In a later analysis, fewer than 650 highly shared, low-generation-probability nucleotide sequences were removed to address suspected cross-contamination and a sequencing artifact. In a later analysis, a clonal expansion index was calculated for each public chain from normalized within-repertoire ranks of inferred template counts. In a later analysis, generation probabilities were computed using a VDJ recombination model fitted to out-of-frame rearrangements, and the results were checked against IGoR. Hypergeometric tests were used in a later analysis to score TCR-TCR, TCR-HLA and TCR-CMV co-occurrence, with a repertoire-size bias correction applied to the TCR pairs. In a later analysis, false discovery rates were estimated by permuting HLA or CMV assignments 20 times. In a later analysis, co-occurring TCRs were grouped using DBSCAN, and TCRdist sequence similarity was added for clustering within HLA-allele-positive subsets. For co-occurrence clustering, repertoires with fewer than 30,000 or more than 120,000 public chains were excluded, along with five repertoires with anomalous nucleotide sharing. TCRdb retrieved this table from immuneACCESS and kept in-frame rearrangements only. Not all clones are present; in checked studies, unresolved V genes account for under half, and no reason is known for the remainder. V, J and clone size are taken as reported in that table, and D and trimming were inferred from the DNA itself. The sample table lists under 200,000 clones, roughly four fifths of them with a count of one. 1.5% to 2% of the sample is in the top ten clones.

Via the germline V gene (reference sequence), CDR1 is GTSNPN and CDR2 SVGIG. The CDR3 measures 15 amino acids from cysteine to phenylalanine. CDR3 DNA only is kept here, 45 bases in frame from base 1. V has 4 bases trimmed and J has 4 bases trimmed; junction bases matching no gene number 12. Overall results and qualifications from the work: A cluster of highly shared sequence variants was judged likely to be a technical artifact of the sequencing pipeline. In a later analysis, several top co-occurrence clusters were reported to appear linked to parvovirus B19, influenza, CMV and Epstein-Barr virus. Because HLA typing was unavailable for some donors at each locus, only the typed subset was used in association tests. Correlated functional status among segregating V segments might be attributable to linkage disequilibrium, but an unknown experimental factor could not be ruled out. Over 15 rarely observed V segments, including chromosome 9 orphons, were excluded from the earlier analysis of a few hundred of the donors because counts were too low. In vitro tests confirmed that a few of the cytomegalovirus-associated TCR beta chains recognize cytomegalovirus antigens. The presence/absence analyses assumed that sequencing depth was roughly uniform across donors, and that assumption may not be true. A later analysis found that TCR association rates varied across HLA loci, with DRB1 alleles showing the most associated TCRs and HLA-C alleles the fewest. The classifier was reported to diagnose cytomegalovirus status with high specificity and sensitivity in both the original and validation cohorts. The only immune exposure information available for the cohort was CMV serostatus. When HLA alleles, especially DR and DQ, strongly co-occurred, TCR associations were difficult to assign to individual alleles. According to a later genetic analysis, donors in an Asian-associated ancestry cluster had fewer N-insertions in productive TCRs than the roughly 670-donor mean. In an earlier analysis of 450 to 750 of the donors, most TCR beta V segments appeared in productive rearrangements about 87% or about 30% of the time, broadly matching IMGT annotations. The 87-base-pair reads could not distinguish some IMGT-functional V segments, including TRBV6-2 and TRBV6-3, so those segments were excluded. V-gene and J-gene trimming of TCR beta chains was associated with a missense DCLRE1C variant in a later genetic analysis, and the association was replicated in an independent cohort. This cohort had only TCR beta chains sequenced, and the lack of alpha or paired-chain data limited which features could be detected. A further reported finding was that TCR beta sequences accurately predicted the HLA-A and HLA-B alleles for most subjects in the first cohort. A later analysis associated approximately 17,000 TCR beta sequences with specific HLA alleles at a false discovery rate of 0.05. The authors suggested that the approach could potentially be extended to other disease states and immunological phenotypes. Most TCR sequences were observed very rarely across donors, whereas some public TCRs were present in many individuals. In a later analysis, most CMV-associated TCR beta chains were found to appear HLA-restricted, with HLA associations seemingly driven largely by CMV exposure. A later analysis found that HLA-associated TCR beta chains were more clonally expanded and had lower generation probabilities than equally common non-associated chains. The study listed 150 to 200 TCR beta chains as associated with cytomegalovirus.

The cohort consisted of 600 or so healthy bone marrow donors. At the time of sampling, all cohort members were nominally healthy, though unrecorded immune exposures were likely present. The donor was CMV seronegative and was included in the group of 352 seronegative cohort members. Every donor gave a peripheral blood sample, and the peripheral blood mononuclear cells from that sample were used for TCR beta sequencing. Genomic DNA was extracted from the blood cell samples with the Qiagen DNeasy Blood Extraction Kit. Regarding this clone: It lacks a known antigen. The record has no base qualities; no much larger clone is one base away.

The sequencing input was PBMCs. The V and J genes are TRBV30 and TRBJ1-1; the central 7 bases match TRBD1. This sequence was found in a woman aged 18-29 years in good health and CMV-seronegative. The nucleotide sequence reads TGTGCCTGGACTCAGACAGGGTGGTCTCTCACTGAAGCTTTCTTT. It translates to CAWTQTGWSLTEAFF.